These 3 T cell receptor beta chains were all obtained from the same sample, sequenced in a study of T cells in Graves' hyperthyroidism and ophthalmopathy. TCR beta CDR3 sequences were amplified from RNA transcripts. The HTBI primer set drove a first-round RT-PCR of the TCR CDR3. TCRdb processed the multiplex PCR reads anew with MiXCR; each CDR3 protein has one entry. This sample has around 97,000 distinct CDR3 sequences, with 40% to 50% found just once. The sample comprised blood. All receptors come from a man in his forties with Graves' hyperthyroidism.

V usage is TRBV9 and J usage is TRBJ1-1; 8 bases match TRBD1. The germline V gene encodes CDR1 SGDLS and CDR2 YYNGEE. The CDR3 has 14 residues. J lost 3 bases, V lost 4 bases, and 5 bases had no gene match. In DNA form, the CDR3 reads TGTGCCAGCAGCCACACGGACAGGGACACTGAAGCTTTCTTT. Protein sequence: CASSHTDRDTEAFF.

The table lists this clonotype with many counts. The chain uses TRBV4-1 and TRBJ1-5; D remains unclear. The CDR3 extends over 13 amino acids. Trimming took off 0 bases at V and 7 bases at J, with 7 bases between the two ends. Germline V CDR1 and CDR2: MGHRA, YSYEKL. The DNA for the CDR3 is TGCGCCAGCAGCCAAGATAGGTGGCAGCCCCAGCATTTT. This encodes CASSQDRWQPQHF.

This clonotype was picked up many times. This chain joins TRBV12-3 or TRBV12-4 and TRBJ2-5, with TRBD1 identical over 12 bases. The V and J ends lost 6 bases and 5 bases, in that order; junction bases with no gene match: 7. There are 15 residues in the CDR3. This CDR3 is CASSAGTGGWETQYF. CDR3 sequence (DNA): TGTGCCAGCAGCGCCGGGACAGGGGGCTGGGAGACCCAGTACTTC.